This T cell receptor beta chain was found in a study of shared clonotypes between healthy human individuals (dated by TCRdb to 2018 to 2021). For the study in its entirety: The cohort included a few men and a couple of women between 18 and 49 years of age. Different laboratories and diverse techniques were used to prepare libraries and sequence TCR repertoires, to increase sequencing depth and limit assay-specific biases. Each donor's leukapheresis produced roughly between roughly 0.9 and 9 billion PBMCs. Blood TCR repertoires of about 5 healthy adults were deeply sequenced to estimate repertoire size and the extent of clonotype sharing between individuals. For each donor, CD4 naive and CD4 memory were each given three plates, CD8 naive was given two plates, and CD8 memory was given one plate. The full study reports these points: Larger estimated clonotype richness was generally found for naive subsets than for memory subsets. About 5% of naive CD4, approximately 3.7% of naive CD8, about 2.1% of memory CD4, and about 0.4% of memory CD8 clonotypes were shared across several donors. Even with the large sequencing depth, rarefaction of the sorted-subset datasets indicated that sequencing was incomplete. Sampling was limited to blood, and TCR repertoires in tissue likely differ from TCR repertoires in blood. Pairwise subsampling indicated that sequencing depth was expected to affect the degree of clonotype sharing among donors. Higher generation probabilities were observed for clonotypes shared by all four sorted-subset donors than for non-shared clonotypes. Because the study included only a small number of donors, the genetic and exposure-history diversity represented was limited.

TCR CDR3 regions were amplified from genomic DNA by multiplex PCR using the deep immunoSEQ assay. For each cell subset, the extracted genomic DNA was distributed evenly across all wells of several immunoSEQ 96-well plates, and each plate served as one replicate. For sorted subsets, each replicate PCR was loaded with about 200 ng genomic DNA, equivalent to about 33,000 T cell genomes. The purified libraries were quantified using a Qubit 3.0 fluorometer, sized with a Bioanalyzer 2100, and then quantified again using the KAPA Library Quantification kit. A separate single-read 150-cycle Illumina NextSeq 550 flow cell was used to sequence each immunoSEQ 96-well plate. Processing in the source paper ran as follows. The immunoSEQ output contained only junctional sequences without quality scores, so filtering could not match that applied to full-length reads. Sequences were annotated with PyIR, a Python wrapper for IgBLAST v1.9, and V/J genes and CDR3 were assigned using IMGT germline references. Any read was removed if the V/J assignment was weak (E-value above 1e-6), the CDR3 was missing, or the read contained stop codons, out-of-frame junctions, or ambiguous translated residues. V3J clonotypes were defined as sequences sharing an identical inferred V gene, J gene, and CDR3 amino acid sequence. Percentage overlap between repertoires was calculated by dividing the number of shared unique clonotypes by the size of the smaller repertoire. Repertoire richness was assessed with RTK rarefaction, the Chao1 estimator, and Recon v2.1 estimates of unobserved clonotypes. Generation probabilities for all TCRbeta clonotypes obtained by the gDNA method from a few donors were computed using OLGA. Imported from immuneACCESS, the table was reduced by TCRdb to in-frame sequences with V and J called. These copies leave out some clones; in studies compared against another copy, an unresolved V gene accounts for under half, and the cause of the remainder is not known. Clone size and the V and J calls come from that table; the DNA yielded D and trimming. The sample has more than 2 million clones on record, approximately 95% of them singletons. Clones ranked in the top ten supply roughly 0.13% of the sample.

The V end gives up 0 bases and the J end 3 bases, leaving 6 bases in the junction not matched to a gene. The cysteine opens and the phenylalanine closes a CDR3 of 17 amino acids. Only CDR3 DNA is held: 51 bases, read in frame from base 1. The germline V gene sets CDR1 to KGHSH and CDR2 to LQKENI. Donors were healthy HIV-negative adults with no recently reported acute infections or vaccinations. Every donor was a Caucasian adult residing in Nashville, Tennessee, USA. CD4+ T cells were enriched through magnetic negative selection, after which naive cells were positively selected on CD45RA and the remaining negative fraction served as the memory subset. After blood collection by leukapheresis, PBMCs were isolated using Ficoll-Histopaque density gradient centrifugation and then cryopreserved in the vapor phase of liquid nitrogen. Analytical flow cytometry was used to check the purity and quantity of every magnetically sorted T cell population. Genomic DNA was isolated from every sorted fraction and measured by UV absorbance on a Nanodrop 2000c.

This clone has a single count. The antigen this receptor binds is unknown. No much larger clonotype is one base removed from it; base qualities were not supplied. The sequenced sample was naive CD4+ T cells sorted from blood. The sample's cell subset or site label, decoded: CD45RA+ positively selected. This receptor was identified in a man aged 18 to 29 in good health. The V and J segments used are TRBV18 and TRBJ2-2; TRBD1 aligns with 8 central bases. The base sequence is TGTGCCAGCTCACCACCGGTCGGACAGGGCCACACCGGGGAGCTGTTTTTT. It encodes CASSPPVGQGHTGELFF.